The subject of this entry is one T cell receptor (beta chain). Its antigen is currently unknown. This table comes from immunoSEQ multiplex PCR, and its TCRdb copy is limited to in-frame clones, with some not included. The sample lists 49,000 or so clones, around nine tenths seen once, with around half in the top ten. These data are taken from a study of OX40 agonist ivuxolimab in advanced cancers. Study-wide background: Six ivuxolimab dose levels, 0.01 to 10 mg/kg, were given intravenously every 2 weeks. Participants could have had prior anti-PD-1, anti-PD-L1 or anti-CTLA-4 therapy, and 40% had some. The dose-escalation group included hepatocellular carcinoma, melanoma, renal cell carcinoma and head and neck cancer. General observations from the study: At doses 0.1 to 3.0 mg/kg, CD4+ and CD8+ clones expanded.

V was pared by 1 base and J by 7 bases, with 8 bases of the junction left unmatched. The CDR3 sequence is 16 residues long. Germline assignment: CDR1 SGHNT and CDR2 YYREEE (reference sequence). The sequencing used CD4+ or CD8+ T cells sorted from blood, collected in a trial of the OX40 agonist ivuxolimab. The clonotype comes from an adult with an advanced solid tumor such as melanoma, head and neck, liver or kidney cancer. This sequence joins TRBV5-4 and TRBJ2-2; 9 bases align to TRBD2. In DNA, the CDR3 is TGTGCCAGCAGCTTGCGTGCGGGAGGGCTGAACGGGGAGCTGTTTTTT. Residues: CASSLRAGGLNGELFF.